The subject of this entry is one T cell receptor beta chain. Its binding antigen is unknown. No quality values exist for individual bases; no much larger clone is one base distant. At one collaborating source in Seattle, patients were enrolled during active infection and were followed longitudinally through the course of disease. The collaborating institutions used their own protocols to collect whole blood in K2EDTA tubes. For TCRbeta analysis, collaborator samples were shipped as frozen whole blood, as isolated PBMCs, or as DNA extracted from either sample type. The data stem from a study of blood T cell repertoires in COVID-19 (dated by TCRdb to between 2020 and 2021). In terms of the full investigation: The collaborator samples originated in the United States, Italy and Spain and spanned the acute and convalescent phases of COVID-19. The material from the prospective study consisted of cDNA or gDNA derived from T cells, B-cell-depleted T cells, or PBMCs. Subjects who had been exposed to COVID-19, were actively infected with it, or had recovered from it provided the deeply sampled blood TCRbeta repertoires that made up the dataset. The repertoires were released in a freely available public database meant as a resource for research on the immune response to SARS-CoV-2. The samples were drawn from two sources: the first 160 participants of the ongoing ImmuneRACE study, and over 1,000 subjects contributed by 6 global collaborators. Nearly every sample came with metadata listing a de-identified subject ID, COVID-19 status, age in years and sex. Where available, HLA class I and class II types were obtained from metadata supplied by the sample provider rather than from assay-based typing. Overall results and qualifications from the work: The amount of clinical and demographic metadata varied by source and participant and was provided uncurated.

TCRbeta CDR3 regions were amplified from genomic DNA by means of the immunoSEQ Assay, a bias-controlled multiplex PCR. The paper's data handling went like this. The number of nucleated cells in each sample was estimated by amplification of reference gene primers within the assay. To quantify the absolute abundance of each unique TCRbeta CDR3 rearrangement, sequence reads were collapsed and filtered. For each sample, productive Simpson clonality was calculated as the square root of Simpson's diversity index across productive rearrangements. TCRdb took over this immuneACCESS table, retaining in-frame rearrangements with V and J assigned. Such tables are incomplete; in checked studies, under half of the missing clones stem from an unresolved V gene, and the remainder is unexplained. V and J calls and clone size are copied from that table; D and trimming were computed from the DNA. For this sample there are 200,000 to 250,000 clones; about 81% appear just once. The ten most abundant clones make up about 4.8% of the sample.

The germline V gene sets CDR1 to MGHDK and CDR2 to SYGVNS. Its CDR3 holds 14 amino acids, cysteine through phenylalanine. Solely the CDR3 DNA is kept, with 42 bases framed from the first base. The V end loses 2 bases and the J end loses 3 bases, and a stretch of 10 bases separates them. The sample comprised peripheral blood. Rearrangement joined TRBV25-1 to TRBJ1-2; TRBD1 is perhaps the D gene, given 5 matching bases. This clonotype was sampled from a woman in her 70s with COVID-19, enrolled during active disease. The DNA is as follows: TGTGCCAGCAGTGAAGCAGGGTATCACTATGGCTACACCTTC. Translated, it gives CASSEAGYHYGYTF.